This paragraph reports one T cell receptor beta chain. CDR1 and CDR2 from the germline V gene are SGHTA and FQGNSA. This CDR3 has 15 amino acids. The V gene lost 4 bases and the J gene lost 5 bases, with 14 bases spanning the gap. These data belong to a study of PD-L1 blockade in urothelial cancer. Study information: Beginning around 2014, patients received atezolizumab, given as 1,200 mg intravenously every 3 weeks. Researchers looked at the blood 3 weeks (second dose) and 6 weeks after treatment began.

The assay was immunoSEQ multiplex PCR, and TCRdb's table has in-frame clones only and misses some. The data show roughly 40,000 clones, roughly 92% seen once. Time point defined: pretreatment peripheral blood. A total of 1 to 8 samples per patient were collected pretreatment and on-treatment. This receptor was identified in a woman aged 60 to 75 with urothelial cancer. The gene calls are TRBV7-2 and TRBJ1-4; no definite D call. Sequenced here: PBMCs, sampled around atezolizumab (anti-PD-L1) treatment. In DNA, the CDR3 is TGTGCCAGCAGCTCTCGAGCCGCCCGGAATGAAAAACTGTTTTTT. This gives the protein CASSSRAARNEKLFF.